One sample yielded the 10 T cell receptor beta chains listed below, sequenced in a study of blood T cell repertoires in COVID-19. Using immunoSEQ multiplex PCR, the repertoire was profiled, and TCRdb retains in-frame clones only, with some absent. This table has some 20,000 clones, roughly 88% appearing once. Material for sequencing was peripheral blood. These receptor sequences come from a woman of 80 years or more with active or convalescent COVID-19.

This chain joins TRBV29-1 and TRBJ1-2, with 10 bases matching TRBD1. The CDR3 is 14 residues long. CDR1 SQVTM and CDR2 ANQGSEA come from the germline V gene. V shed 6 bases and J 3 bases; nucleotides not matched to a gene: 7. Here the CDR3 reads CSVVRGQGDYGYTF. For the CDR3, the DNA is TGCAGCGTCGTAAGAGGACAGGGGGACTATGGCTACACCTTC.

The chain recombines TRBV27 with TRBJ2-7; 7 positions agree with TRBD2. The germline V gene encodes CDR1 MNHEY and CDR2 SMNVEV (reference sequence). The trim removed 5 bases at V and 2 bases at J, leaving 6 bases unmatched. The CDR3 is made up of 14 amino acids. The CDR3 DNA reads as TGTGCCAGCAGTCCAGGGACTACCCCCTACGAGCAGTACTTC. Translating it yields CASSPGTTPYEQYF.

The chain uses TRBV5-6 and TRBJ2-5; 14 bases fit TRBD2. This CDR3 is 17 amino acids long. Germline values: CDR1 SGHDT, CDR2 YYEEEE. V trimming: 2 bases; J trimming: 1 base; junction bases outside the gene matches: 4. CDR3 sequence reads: CASSLRLAGGTQETQYF. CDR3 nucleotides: TGTGCCAGCAGCTTAAGACTAGCGGGGGGGACCCAAGAGACCCAGTACTTC.

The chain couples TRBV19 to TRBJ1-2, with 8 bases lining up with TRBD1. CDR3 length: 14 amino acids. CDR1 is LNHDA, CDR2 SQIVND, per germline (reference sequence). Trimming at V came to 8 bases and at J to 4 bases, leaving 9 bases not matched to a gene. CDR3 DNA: TGTGCCAGTCGACAGGGGCCTGGGGGCTATGGCTACACCTTC. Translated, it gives CASRQGPGGYGYTF.

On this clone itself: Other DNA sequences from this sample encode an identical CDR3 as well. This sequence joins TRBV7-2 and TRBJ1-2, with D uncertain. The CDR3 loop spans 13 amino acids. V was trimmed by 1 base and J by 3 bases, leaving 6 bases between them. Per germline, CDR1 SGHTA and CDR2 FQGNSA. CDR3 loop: CASSLGGDYGYTF. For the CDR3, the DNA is TGTGCCAGCAGCTTAGGAGGAGACTATGGCTACACCTTC. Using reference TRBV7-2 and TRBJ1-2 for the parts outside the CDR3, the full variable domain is GAGVSQSPSNKVTEKGKDVELRCDPISGHTALYWYRQSLGQGLEFLIYFQGNSAPDKSGLPSDRFSAERTGGSVSTLTIQRTQQEDSAVYLCASSLGGDYGYTFGSGTRLTVV.

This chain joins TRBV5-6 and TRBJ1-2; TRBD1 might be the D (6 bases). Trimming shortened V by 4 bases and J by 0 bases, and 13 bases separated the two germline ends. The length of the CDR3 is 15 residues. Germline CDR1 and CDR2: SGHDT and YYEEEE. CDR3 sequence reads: CASSPTGSANYGYTF. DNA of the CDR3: TGTGCCAGCAGCCCCACAGGGTCAGCTAACTATGGCTACACCTTC.

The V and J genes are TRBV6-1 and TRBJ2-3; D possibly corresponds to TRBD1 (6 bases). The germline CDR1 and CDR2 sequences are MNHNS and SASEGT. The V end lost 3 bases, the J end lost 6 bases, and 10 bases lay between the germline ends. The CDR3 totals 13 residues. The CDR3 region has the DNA TGTGCCAGCAGTGACAGGGGCTCGGATACGCAGTATTTT. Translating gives CASSDRGSDTQYF.

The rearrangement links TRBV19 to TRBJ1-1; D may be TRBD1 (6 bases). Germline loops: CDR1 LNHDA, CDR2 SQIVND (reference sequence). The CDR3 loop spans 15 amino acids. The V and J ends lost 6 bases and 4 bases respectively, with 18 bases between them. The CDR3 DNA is TGTGCCAGTAGCGAACGACAGGATTTAGGCACTGAAGCTTTCTTT. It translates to CASSERQDLGTEAFF.

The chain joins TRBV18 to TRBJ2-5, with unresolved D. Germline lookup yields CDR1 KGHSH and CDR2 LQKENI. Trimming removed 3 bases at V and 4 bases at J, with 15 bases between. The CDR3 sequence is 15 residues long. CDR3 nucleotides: TGTGCCAGCTCACCCACTCTTAGTTTGGTAGAGACCCAGTACTTC. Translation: CASSPTLSLVETQYF.

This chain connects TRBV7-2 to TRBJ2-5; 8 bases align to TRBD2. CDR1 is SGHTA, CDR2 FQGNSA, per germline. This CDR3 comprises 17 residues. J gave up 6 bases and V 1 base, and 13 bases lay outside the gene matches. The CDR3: CASSLGRSGGARKTQYF. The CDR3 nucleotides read TGTGCCAGCAGCTTAGGGCGCTCCGGGGGGGCCCGAAAGACCCAGTACTTC.